This passage covers 8 T cell receptor beta chains from one sample sequenced in a study of molecular identifiers for immune sequencing clone quantification. TCRdb fed the PCR reads into MiXCR, producing one record per CDR3 protein. The sample shows under 75,000 distinct CDR3 sequences, about a fifth of them seen only once. Sample: naive CD8+ T cells from blood, with Jurkat cell RNA spiked in. Stated subset: FACS-sorted CD8+CD4-CCR7+CD45RA+ naive T cells. The receptors were sampled from a human donor in good health. Some libraries in this study had Jurkat cell RNA spiked in.

This clonotype was seen repeatedly, ten times or more. V gene TRBV20-1 combines with J gene TRBJ2-3, with a weak D call TRBD2 (6 bases). Germline V gives CDR1 DFQATT, CDR2 SNEGSKA (reference sequence). The CDR3 runs 16 residues. V was trimmed by 8 bases and J by 2 bases, leaving 23 bases between them. CDR3 protein: CSNRGGLARHTDTQYF. The CDR3 region has the DNA TGCAGTAATCGGGGAGGTCTAGCGAGACACACAGATACGCAGTATTTT.

Worth noting for this clonotype: With a much larger clone just one base away, this may be a read error. The V and J genes are TRBV30 and TRBJ1-2; D gene uncertain. V lost 6 bases and J lost 8, with 10 bases in between. The CDR3 extends over 10 amino acids. Germline V lookup: CDR1 GTSNPN, CDR2 SVGIG (reference sequence). The CDR3 is CACPDPGYTF. The DNA of the CDR3 is TGTGCCTGTCCCGACCCGGGCTACACCTTC. Complete variable domain (other parts from reference TRBV30 and TRBJ1-2): SQTIHQWPATLVQPVGSPLSLECTVEGTSNPNLYWYRQAAGRGLQLLFYSVGIGQISSEVPQNLSASRPQDRQFILSSKKLLLSDSGFYLCACPDPGYTFGSGTRLTVV.

This clonotype was seen at least ten times. The chain links TRBV20-1 to TRBJ2-7; D is unclear. The germline V and J ends were trimmed by 3 bases and 7 bases, with 16 bases remaining between them. Germline CDR1 and CDR2: DFQATT and SNEGSKA (reference sequence). CDR3 length: 13 amino acids. In DNA, the CDR3 is TGCAGTGCTAGTATTCTAGGAACTTGGGAGCAGTACTTC. Its protein is CSASILGTWEQYF.

The J gene is TRBJ2-7, the V gene TRBV27, with 16 bases matching TRBD2. Germline CDR1 reads MNHEY; CDR2 reads SMNVEV (reference sequence). The length of the CDR3 is 19 residues. V lost 4 bases, J lost 2 bases, and 11 bases stayed unmatched. The CDR3 DNA follows: TGTGCCAGCAGTTCAAAAACCGGGACTAGCGGGAGGGAGCCCTACGAGCAGTACTTC. Amino acid sequence: CASSSKTGTSGREPYEQYF.

Ten or more counts support this clonotype. CDR3 DNA: TGCAGTGCTAGAAGTGTGGGGACAGATTGGTATACGCAGTATTTT. Its protein is CSARSVGTDWYTQYF. The chain joins TRBV20-1 to TRBJ2-3, with 7 nucleotides matching TRBD1. Unmatched junction bases numbered 12, after V lost 2 bases and J lost 7 bases. Per the germline V gene, CDR1 is DFQATT and CDR2 is SNEGSKA (reference sequence). The CDR3 extends over 15 amino acids.

About this clonotype: Given a much more abundant clone one base away, this may be a read error. This rearrangement joins TRBV12-5 to TRBJ1-5, with 8 bases identical to TRBD1. CDR3 length: 16 amino acids. Germline V gives CDR1 LGHNT, CDR2 FRNRAP. The CDR3 reads CARGLVTGGSNQPQHF. CDR3 nucleotides: TGTGCTAGAGGTTTGGTCACAGGGGGAAGCAATCAGCCCCAGCATTTT. The full variable domain, rest sourced from reference TRBV12-5 and TRBJ1-5, is DARVTQTPRHKVTEMGQEVTMRCQPILGHNTVFWYRQTMMQGLELLAYFRNRAPLDDSGMPKDRFSAEMPDATLATLKIQPSEPRDSAVYFCARGLVTGGSNQPQHFGDGTRLSIL.

This chain joins TRBV12-3 or TRBV12-4 and TRBJ2-1, with 8 positions matching TRBD2. This CDR3 comprises 15 residues. With V trimmed by 0 bases and J by 8 bases, 6 bases remained unmatched. The CDR3: CASSLAGTSTHEQFF. For the CDR3, the DNA is TGTGCCAGCAGTTTAGCCGGGACTAGTACCCATGAGCAGTTCTTC.

In this sample, this clonotype turned up many times. J is TRBJ1-2 and V is TRBV10-3, with TRBD1 matching 7 bases. The V and J ends lost 6 bases and 2 bases, in that order; junction bases with no gene match: 15. This CDR3 is 17 amino acids long. CDR1 ENHRY and CDR2 SYGVKD come from the germline V gene. DNA of the CDR3: TGTGCCATCAGCCGAGGGACAGCCCTACCTTTAAACTATGGCTACACCTTC. This codes for CAISRGTALPLNYGYTF.